This is a list of T cell receptor beta chains from one sample in a study of cytomegalovirus exposure and HLA in healthy donors. Repertoires were generated with immunoSEQ multiplex PCR, while TCRdb's copy carries only in-frame clones and drops some. The sample shows 120,000 to 150,000 clones, 70% to 85% of them seen only once. The sample taken for sequencing was PBMCs. These receptors were obtained from a man in his forties or fifties in good health and CMV-seronegative. CDR3s include the opening cysteine and the closing phenylalanine or tryptophan. The D gene is left open where the match is weak. Not every row has a clone size; where given, it reads once, few, many or a size class.

j_call v_call d_call clone_size cdr3_nt cdr3_aa
TRBJ2-3 TRBV4-1 NA NA TGCGCCAGCAGCCAAGTGGGACTTATCACAGATACGCAGTATTTT CASSQVGLITDTQYF
TRBJ2-3 TRBV5-1 NA few TGCGCCAGCAGCTTGGAGGGGGTCGGCACAGATACGCAGTATTTT CASSLEGVGTDTQYF
TRBJ2-4 TRBV30 NA once TGTGCCTGGAGTGATCGTGTCCTTGACATTCAGTACTTC CAWSDRVLDIQYF
TRBJ2-7 TRBV4-1 TRBD1 few TGCGCCAGCAGCCAAGGAACAGGGGGCCCCTACGAGCAGTACTTC CASSQGTGGPYEQYF
TRBJ2-2 TRBV10-3 NA NA TGTGCCACCTCTTGGGTGGGAGGCGAAAACACCGGGGAGCTGTTTTTT CATSWVGGENTGELFF
TRBJ1-1 TRBV27 TRBD1 NA TGTGCCAGCAGTTTACGGACAGGGATGAACACTGAAGCTTTCTTT CASSLRTGMNTEAFF
TRBJ1-3 TRBV29-1 NA few TGCAGCGTTGGCGACAGCCACTCTGGAAACACCATATATTTT CSVGDSHSGNTIYF
TRBJ1-1 TRBV7-9 NA NA TGTGCCAGCAGCTTAACAAACACTGAAGCTTTCTTT CASSLTNTEAFF
TRBJ1-3 TRBV27 NA NA TGTGCCAGCAGTCAATGGGCCGAGACAGGCTCTGGAAACACCATATATTTT CASSQWAETGSGNTIYF
TRBJ2-7 TRBV10-3 TRBD1 NA TGTGCCATCAGCCCCCCGGGACAGCCCTCCTACGAGCAGTACTTC CAISPPGQPSYEQYF
TRBJ1-3 TRBV7-9 NA NA TGTGCCAGCAGCTTAGAAGAGGCTGGAAACACCATATATTTT CASSLEEAGNTIYF
TRBJ2-7 TRBV14 NA NA TGTGCCAGCAGCCAAGATGGACAGTCCCACGAGCAGTACTTC CASSQDGQSHEQYF
TRBJ2-7 TRBV5-1 TRBD1 few TGCGCCAGCAGCATGAAGGGGGCTATAGCGTCCTACGAGCAGTACTTC CASSMKGAIASYEQYF
TRBJ1-1 TRBV5-1 TRBD1 NA TGCGCCAGCAGCCAATCCGGACAGGGGGGGGCTTTCTTT CASSQSGQGGAFF
TRBJ2-7 TRBV7-9 TRBD1 NA TGTGCCAGCAGCTCACAGGGGTACGAGCAGTACTTC CASSSQGYEQYF
TRBJ1-2 TRBV7-2 NA NA TGTGCCAGCAGCTTAACCGGGACACCACTTGCTAACTATGGCTACACCTTC CASSLTGTPLANYGYTF
TRBJ1-1 TRBV10-3 NA NA TGTGCCATCAGACCGGGTTCGAACACTGAAGCTTTCTTT CAIRPGSNTEAFF
TRBJ2-7 TRBV4-1 TRBD2 NA TGCGCCAGCAGCCAGAAGTCCGGGACTAGCCGGATGGAGCAGTACTTC CASSQKSGTSRMEQYF
TRBJ2-7 TRBV12-5 TRBD2 NA TGTGCTAGTGGTTTGAGCCCCCCGGGACTAGCGGGGGACGAGCAGTACTTC CASGLSPPGLAGDEQYF
TRBJ1-6 TRBV7-2 NA NA TGTGCCAGCAGCCAAGCGCGCAGGGGATATAATTCACCCCTCCACTTT CASSQARRGYNSPLHF
TRBJ2-2 TRBV14 TRBD2 NA TGTGCCAGCAGCATTTTAGCGGGAGGCTACGCGGAGCTGTTTTTT CASSILAGGYAELFF
TRBJ1-6 TRBV6-1 TRBD1 NA TGTGCCAGCAGTGAAGCGTGGGACAGGAGCTCCTATAATTCACCCCTCCACTTT CASSEAWDRSSYNSPLHF
TRBJ2-7 TRBV19 NA NA TGTGCCAGTAGGACATCAGAACACCCGTACGAGCAGTACTTC CASRTSEHPYEQYF
TRBJ1-1 TRBV7-2 NA NA TGTGCCAGCAGCTTGACAGAGAACACTGAAGCTTTCTTT CASSLTENTEAFF
TRBJ2-1 TRBV27 TRBD2 NA TGTGCCAGCAGTTCCCGGACTAGCGGGGTCTACAATGAGCAGTTCTTC CASSSRTSGVYNEQFF
TRBJ2-7 TRBV7-8 NA NA TGTGCCAGCAGCTTAGCCGTTACCTACGAGCAGTACTTC CASSLAVTYEQYF
TRBJ2-2 TRBV2 TRBD1 NA TGTGCCGCCGGGACAGGGGGCGGAGGGGAGCTGTTTTTT CAAGTGGGGELFF
TRBJ2-7 TRBV4-1 NA NA TGCGCCAGCAGCCAAGACTGGACAGAGAACTACGAGCAGTACTTC CASSQDWTENYEQYF
TRBJ2-7 TRBV7-6 TRBD2 once TGTGCCAGCAGCCCCCAAGGACTAGCGGGATCCTACGAGCAGTACTTC CASSPQGLAGSYEQYF
TRBJ2-7 TRBV5-4 NA NA TGTGCCAGCAGCTTGGGGGCCCAGGTAGGATACGAGCAGTACTTC CASSLGAQVGYEQYF
TRBJ1-6 TRBV7-8 NA NA TGTGCCAGCAGCTTAGGAAGGGCAGGGTCGCGTAATTCACCCCTCCACTTT CASSLGRAGSRNSPLHF
TRBJ2-2 TRBV11-1 NA NA TGTGCCAGCAGCCTCGCCGAGGCCACCGGGGAGCTGTTTTTT CASSLAEATGELFF
TRBJ1-1 TRBV5-4 TRBD1 NA TGTGCCAGCAGCTTGATGGTGCAGGGGGCGAACACTGAAGCTTTCTTT CASSLMVQGANTEAFF